This T cell receptor (beta chain) was observed in a study of cytomegalovirus exposure and HLA in healthy donors. CDR3 length: 16 residues. Per germline, CDR1 SNHLY and CDR2 FYNNEI. V shed 6 bases and J 2 bases; nucleotides not matched to a gene: 12. Study outcomes and limitations: It was reportedly the case that the classifier diagnosed cytomegalovirus status with high specificity and sensitivity. Some highly shared sequence variants likely arose as a pipeline artifact. In the analysis, some V segments, TRBV6-2 and TRBV6-3 included, were excluded as indistinguishable. Testing in vitro showed a few CMV-associated chains specific for CMV antigens.

Note on this clone: Antigen unknown.

Both 60 Vbeta primers and 13 Jbeta primers went into the PCR. TCRdb keeps only in-frame clones here, not all; method: immunoSEQ multiplex PCR. In the table there are about 94,000 clones, around 66% of which are singletons. Sequences were obtained from PBMCs. The receptor was derived from a man aged 25-45 years in good health and CMV-seronegative. The chain joins TRBV2 to TRBJ2-7, with 8 bases matching TRBD2. As DNA, the CDR3 is TGTGCCAGCAGCCCTAAGAGGGGAGCGGGGGCCTACGAGCAGTACTTC. As protein: CASSPKRGAGAYEQYF.